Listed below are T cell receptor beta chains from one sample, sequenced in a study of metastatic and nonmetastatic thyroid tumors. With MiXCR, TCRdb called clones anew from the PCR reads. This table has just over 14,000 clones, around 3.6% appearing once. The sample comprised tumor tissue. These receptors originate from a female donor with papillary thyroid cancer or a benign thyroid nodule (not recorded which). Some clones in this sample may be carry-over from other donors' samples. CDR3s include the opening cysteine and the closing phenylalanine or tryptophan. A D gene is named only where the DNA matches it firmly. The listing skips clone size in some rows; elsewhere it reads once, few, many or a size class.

TGCGCCAGCAGCCAAGATCCCCCAGGGTTCGGGACAGATACGCAGTATTTT CASSQDPPGFGTDTQYF NA TRBJ2-3 TRBV4-1 NA
TGTGCCATCCTTCGGGACAGGGGTTTGGAAAATCAGCCCCAGCATTTT CAILRDRGLENQPQHF few TRBJ1-5 TRBV12-3/TRBV12-4 TRBD1
TGTGCCAGCAGATGCTCCCGGCGGGGACGGGAATCCTACGAGCAGTACTTC CASRCSRRGRESYEQYF few TRBJ2-7 TRBV6-9 NA
TGTGCCAGCAGTTTATTGGCGACTAGCGGGGTTGAGCAGTTCTTC CASSLLATSGVEQFF few TRBJ2-1 TRBV12-3/TRBV12-4 TRBD2
TGTGCCAGCAGTCATACCACGGGCTCTGGGGCCAACGTCCTGACTTTC CASSHTTGSGANVLTF NA TRBJ2-6 TRBV4-2 NA
TGTGCCAGCAGTTTAAGTGATTTGAACACTGAAGCTTTCTTT CASSLSDLNTEAFF few TRBJ1-1 TRBV6-2/TRBV6-3 NA
TGTGCCAGCAGCCATATGGGGCGAGATACGCAGTATTTT CASSHMGRDTQYF few TRBJ2-3 TRBV7-9 NA
TGTGCCAGCAGTTTAGACACCTACAATGAGCAGTTCTTC CASSLDTYNEQFF NA TRBJ2-1 TRBV27 NA
TGTGCCAGCAGTGAAGTGGCAGGGGGACTTTCACCCCTCCACTTT CASSEVAGGLSPLHF NA TRBJ1-6 TRBV6-1 TRBD1
TGTGCCAGCAGCGGAGTAGCTTACTCCTACAATGAGCAGTTCTTC CASSGVAYSYNEQFF NA TRBJ2-1 TRBV2 NA
TGTGCCAGCAGTGATGTAGGACGAGACGAAGGGTGGGCTAATGAGCAGTTCTTC CASSDVGRDEGWANEQFF few TRBJ2-1 TRBV25-1 NA
TGTGCCAGCAGTCTCTATGAGACCGGGGAGCTGTTTTTT CASSLYETGELFF large TRBJ2-2 TRBV6-2/TRBV6-3 NA
TGTGCCAGCAGCCCCGACAGGGGGCAGCTTGGCTACACCTTC CASSPDRGQLGYTF few TRBJ1-2 TRBV2 TRBD1
TGCGCCAGCAGCACCTCAGGGGACGAGACTGAAGCTTTCTTT CASSTSGDETEAFF few TRBJ1-1 TRBV5-1 NA
TGTGCCAGCAGTTACTCGAGTTCAGGAGTTTGGGAGCAGTACTTC CASSYSSSGVWEQYF few TRBJ2-7 TRBV6-5 NA
TGTGCCATCAGTGGAGAAGGGGTCAATGAGCAGTTCTTC CAISGEGVNEQFF medium-sized TRBJ2-1 TRBV10-3 NA
TGTGCCAGCAGCTTGACAGCAGCGCGGGACTACGAGCAGTACTTC CASSLTAARDYEQYF few TRBJ2-7 TRBV11-3 NA
TGTGCCAGCAGGAATGGGCGAAGGGGGCTTAATTCACCCCTCCACTTT CASRNGRRGLNSPLHF NA TRBJ1-6 TRBV28 TRBD1
TGTGCCAGCAGGCCGGGGGGGCGTGAGCAGTTCTTC CASRPGGREQFF NA TRBJ2-1 TRBV6-2/TRBV6-3 TRBD2
TGTGCCAGCCGTCCCCAGGTAGATGGGGAAAAACTGTTTTTT CASRPQVDGEKLFF few TRBJ1-4 TRBV6-2/TRBV6-3 NA
TGTTCCATCAGTTGGGGAGCGGGGGGCAGCGACACCGGGGAGCTGTTTTTT CSISWGAGGSDTGELFF NA TRBJ2-2 TRBV25-1 TRBD2
TGTGCCAGCAGCTTAGGTGGTGACAGCAATCAGCCCCAGCATTTT CASSLGGDSNQPQHF few TRBJ1-5 TRBV11-3 NA
TGCGCCAGCAGCTTGAGGTCGACAGGGCCACTTTGGAATGAGCAGTTCTTC CASSLRSTGPLWNEQFF NA TRBJ2-1 TRBV5-1 TRBD1
TGTGCCAGCAGTGAAGGATGGCAGGGTGGGCACTTC CASSEGWQGGHF few TRBJ2-7 TRBV6-1 NA
TGTGCCAGCAACAGGGCGAATCCAGGAATCACAGATACGCAGTATTTT CASNRANPGITDTQYF few TRBJ2-3 TRBV6-1 NA
TGTGCCTGGAGTCGCAGGGGCGCGGGCGCTTTCTTT CAWSRRGAGAFF few TRBJ1-1 TRBV30 NA
TGTGCCAGCAGTGATGGGGCCCTCTCTGGAAACACCATATATTTT CASSDGALSGNTIYF medium-sized TRBJ1-3 TRBV2 NA
TGTGCCAGCAGCGGCAGGGGGAATACGCAGTATTTT CASSGRGNTQYF medium-sized TRBJ2-3 TRBV25-1 TRBD1
TGCAGCGTTCAGAGACAGGGGGTGTACCAAGAGACCCAGTACTTC CSVQRQGVYQETQYF NA TRBJ2-5 TRBV29-1 TRBD1
TGCGCCAGCAGCCCACAGGGCTCTACCTACGAGCAGTACTTC CASSPQGSTYEQYF NA TRBJ2-7 TRBV5-1 NA
TGCAGTGCTCCGACCTTGCAGGGCTACAATGAGCAGTTCTTC CSAPTLQGYNEQFF NA TRBJ2-1 TRBV20-1 NA
TGTGCCAGTGCATACAGGGATTCACCCCTCCACTTT CASAYRDSPLHF few TRBJ1-6 TRBV19 NA
TGTGCCAGCAGGCTAGCGGGAGAGACAGATACGCAGTATTTT CASRLAGETDTQYF NA TRBJ2-3 TRBV5-6 TRBD2
TGCAGTGCTCTACGGGCTAGCGGGCTCAATGAGCAGTTCTTC CSALRASGLNEQFF few TRBJ2-1 TRBV20-1 TRBD2
TGCAGTGCTAGAGGGGGTGGGACACTAAATGAGCAGTACTTC CSARGGGTLNEQYF NA TRBJ2-7 TRBV20-1 NA
TGTGCCAGCAGTTTATGGACAGGGGGCTATGGCTACACCTTC CASSLWTGGYGYTF few TRBJ1-2 TRBV28 TRBD1
TGTGCCAGCAGTCCCGCTTTTTACGAGCAGTACTTC CASSPAFYEQYF NA TRBJ2-7 TRBV12-3/TRBV12-4 NA
TGTGCCAGCAGCTTGGACGGGAGAACCGGGGAGCTGTTTTTT CASSLDGRTGELFF few TRBJ2-2 TRBV7-3 NA
TGTGCCAGCTCCGGGACAGGATCCCTATGGAGCAATCAGCCCCAGCATTTT CASSGTGSLWSNQPQHF NA TRBJ1-5 TRBV6-2/TRBV6-3 TRBD1
TGCGCCAGCAGAGCGGGGGGGAATGAGCAGTTCTTC CASRAGGNEQFF few TRBJ2-1 TRBV10-2 TRBD2
TGTGCCAGCAGTTCGCGATTTCGGGCCACCGGGGAGCTGTTTTTT CASSSRFRATGELFF few TRBJ2-2 TRBV6-2/TRBV6-3 NA
TGTGCCAGTAGTCAGGGGGCCGGTGGCAATCAGCCCCAGCATTTT CASSQGAGGNQPQHF NA TRBJ1-5 TRBV19 TRBD1
TGTGCCAGCAGTGAAGATCACCGCAGGGAGTCTGAAGCTTTCTTT CASSEDHRRESEAFF NA TRBJ1-1 TRBV6-1 NA
TGTGCCAGCAGTCCCTTAGGAGGAAATGAGCAGTTCTTC CASSPLGGNEQFF few TRBJ2-1 TRBV6-4 NA
TGCAGTGCTAGCCCCATAGGGAGCCCTAATGAAAAACTGTTTTTT CSASPIGSPNEKLFF few TRBJ1-4 TRBV20-1 NA
TGTGCCAGCAGCCAAGATGCAGGGATGAACACTGAAGCTTTCTTT CASSQDAGMNTEAFF NA TRBJ1-1 TRBV3-1 NA
TGCGCCAGCAGCTTGAACACAGATACGCAGTATTTT CASSLNTDTQYF NA TRBJ2-3 TRBV5-1 NA
TGTGCCAGCAGCAAGGGACTCCAAAGCAATCAGCCCCAGCATTTT CASSKGLQSNQPQHF NA TRBJ1-5 TRBV5-6 NA
TGTGCCAGCAGCCGCAACGCCGGAGGGAACACCGGGGAGCTGTTTTTT CASSRNAGGNTGELFF NA TRBJ2-2 TRBV11-2 NA
TGTGCCAGCAGTTTAACAGGGAGTTATGGCTACACCTTC CASSLTGSYGYTF few TRBJ1-2 TRBV27 NA
TGTGCCAGCAGTGAGCCGGGACTAGGGGGCAATGAGCAGTTCTTC CASSEPGLGGNEQFF NA TRBJ2-1 TRBV25-1 TRBD2
TGTGCCAGCGGACGGTATGGTATGTACGAGCAGTACTTC CASGRYGMYEQYF NA TRBJ2-7 TRBV6-1 NA
TGTGCCAGCACCCCCCCTACGGGGCGGGTTTTCTTC CASTPPTGRVFF few TRBJ2-1 TRBV28 NA